This T cell receptor beta chain was sequenced during a study of T-cell memory formation after mild COVID-19. General observations from the study: CD4+ contracting clones were mainly CM and EM; CD8+ ones, EMRA. Clones that shrank (day 15 to 85) were balanced CD4/CD8, whereas later expanders leaned CD4+. Within pre-infection memory, some responding clones were found, suggesting cross-reactive memory joined.

This clonotype was found a few times. As yet, its antigen is unknown. Constant-segment primers and 5'RACE yielded cDNA libraries for TCR alpha and TCR beta, each carrying sample barcodes and UMIs. TCRdb called the 5' RACE reads again in MiXCR, with one record for every CDR3 protein. Here the sample spans 110,000 to 150,000 distinct CDR3 sequences, 11% to 15% being singletons. CDR1 is SNHLY and CDR2 is FYNNEI in the germline V gene. The CDR3 is 19 amino acids. V shed 3 bases and J 1 base; nucleotides not matched to a gene: 13. The V and J genes are TRBV2 and TRBJ1-4, with 8 positions matching TRBD1. The sequenced material came from PBMCs or a T cell subset sorted from them (not recorded which). The receptor comes from an adult woman who had mild COVID-19 (a few samples of this study predate the infection). Cell type and time point are not known. The CDR3 is CASSERGQAVLGTNEKLFF. The DNA of the CDR3 is TGTGCCAGCAGTGAGCGGGGACAGGCGGTTTTGGGAACTAATGAAAAACTGTTTTTT.